This T cell receptor (beta chain) appears in the sequencing data of a study of identical twins. TCRdb reprocessed the 5' RACE reads with MiXCR, giving one entry per CDR3 protein. The table shows roughly 1,500,000 distinct CDR3 sequences, with 25% to 35% occurring only once. The V and J ends lost 2 bases and 3 bases respectively, with 12 bases between them. Germline CDR1 reads KGHDR; CDR2 reads SFDVKD. The CDR3 has 15 residues. Sequencing was carried out using cord blood. V is TRBV24-1 and J is TRBJ1-1; a possible D gene is TRBD1 (5 bases). The receptor was derived from a newborn girl in good health. CDR3 bases: TGTGCCACCAGTGATTCCCTCCGCAGGGACACTGAAGCTTTCTTT. This encodes CATSDSLRRDTEAFF.